Presented here are 30 T cell receptor beta chains from one specimen sequenced in a study of blood T cell repertoires in COVID-19. The method was immunoSEQ multiplex PCR; TCRdb's version includes in-frame clones alone and lacks a portion of them. The sample carries under 150,000 clones, around 89% recorded once. Sample: peripheral blood. These receptor sequences come from a human donor in a cohort sampled during active COVID-19.

In its sample, this clone was seen once. The chain has TRBV27 and TRBJ2-2, with 8 positions matching TRBD2. The ends lost 5 bases at V and 5 bases at J; junction bases unmatched: 4. From germline, CDR1 is MNHEY and CDR2 SMNVEV (reference sequence). This CDR3 is 14 amino acids long. The CDR3 is CASSRLALTGELFF. For the CDR3, the DNA is TGTGCCAGCAGTCGACTAGCGCTAACCGGGGAGCTGTTTTTT.

The CDR3 coding sequence is TGTGCCAGCAGTTCCCCCGACATCTATTTGTACAATGAGCAGTTCTTC. Its translation is CASSSPDIYLYNEQFF. The chain employs TRBV6-2 or TRBV6-3 and TRBJ2-1; D not certain. The V gene lost 4 bases and the J gene lost 4 bases, with 17 bases spanning the gap. CDR3 length: 16 residues. Germline-derived CDR1 and CDR2 are MNHEY and SVGEGT.

This rearrangement joins TRBV5-1 to TRBJ2-5; 8 bases line up with TRBD2. The junction had 9 bases not matched to a gene; V was cut back by 4 bases and J by 4 bases. Per germline, CDR1 SGHRS and CDR2 YFSETQ. The CDR3 loop spans 15 amino acids. The CDR3: CASSPTSGDGETQYF. CDR3 in DNA: TGCGCCAGCAGCCCCACTAGCGGTGATGGAGAGACCCAGTACTTC.

The sample holds one count of this clone. The rearrangement uses TRBV11-2 and TRBJ1-1; 8 bases are a match to TRBD1. The CDR3 has 15 amino acids. Germline V gene data show CDR1 as SGHAT and CDR2 as FQNNGV. After removal of 5 bases from V and 11 bases from J, the junction contained 16 bases not matched to a gene. CDR3 residues: CASSPGVATGALAFF. Here the CDR3 DNA reads TGTGCCAGCAGCCCAGGGGTCGCGACAGGGGCACTGGCTTTCTTT.

V and J are TRBV24-1 and TRBJ2-1, with D tentatively TRBD2 (6 bases). Germline CDR1 reads KGHDR; CDR2 reads SFDVKD. V was shortened by 4 bases and J by 7 bases, with 10 bases between the two germline ends. The CDR3 has 13 amino acids. The CDR3 DNA reads TGTGCCACCAGTGAACCTGGGGGGAATGAGCAGTTCTTC. Translated: CATSEPGGNEQFF.

The chain employs TRBV21-1 and TRBJ2-4; the D call TRBD1 from the table was never checked on the DNA. TRBV21-1 has pseudogene status. This CDR3 has 15 residues. CDR3 amino acids: CASSKARDSKNIQYF. In DNA, the CDR3 is TGTGCCAGCAGCAAAGCCCGGGACAGCAAAAACATTCAGTACTTC.

The chain combines TRBV25-1 with TRBJ1-2; the match to TRBD1 covers 7 bases. V gave up 4 bases and J gave up 4 bases; unmatched junction bases: 3. CDR3 size: 13 residues. Per the germline V gene, CDR1 is MGHDK and CDR2 is SYGVNS. CDR3: CASSGDSPYGYTF. The CDR3 DNA reads TGTGCCAGCAGTGGGGACAGCCCCTATGGCTACACCTTC.

The genes are TRBV9 and TRBJ2-3; 9 nucleotides agree with TRBD1. Germline assignment: CDR1 SGDLS and CDR2 YYNGEE. Germline trimming cut 6 bases from V and 4 bases from J; bases unmatched to any gene: 12. This CDR3 is built from 16 residues. In nucleotides, the CDR3 is TGTGCCAGCAACCCCACCGCGGGACAGGGTGCAGATACGCAGTATTTT. Amino acids: CASNPTAGQGADTQYF.

This chain links TRBV7-9 with TRBJ1-1; D remains ambiguous. The CDR3 covers 12 residues. Germline V gives CDR1 SEHNR, CDR2 FQNEAQ (reference sequence). Trimming stripped 3 bases from V and 8 bases from J, with 10 bases between. CDR3 sequence: CASSLAAVEAFF. The CDR3, as DNA: TGTGCCAGCAGCTTGGCGGCCGTAGAAGCTTTCTTT.

This clone was picked up one time. V usage is TRBV27 and J usage is TRBJ2-2, with 7 bases that match TRBD1. V lost 2 bases, J lost 6 bases, and 3 bases stayed unmatched. In germline, CDR1 is MNHEY, CDR2 SMNVEV (reference sequence). The CDR3 is made up of 14 amino acids. CDR3 residues: CASSLDRVAGELFF. CDR3 sequence (DNA): TGTGCCAGCAGTTTAGACAGGGTTGCCGGGGAGCTGTTTTTT.

The V gene is TRBV10-3, the J gene TRBJ1-1; D might be TRBD1 (6 bases). V lost 10 bases and J 3 bases, leaving 15 bases between the germline ends. This CDR3 contains 13 residues. Germline V gene data show CDR1 as ENHRY and CDR2 as SYGVKD. CDR3 amino acids: CATAGTPDTEAFF. The CDR3 DNA reads as TGTGCCACCGCCGGGACACCCGACACTGAAGCTTTCTTT.

The chain uses TRBV4-2 and TRBJ1-1; D is possibly TRBD1 (5 bases). The CDR3 length is 14 residues. V lost 0 bases and J 5 bases, leaving 10 bases between the germline ends. From germline, CDR1 is LGHNA and CDR2 YNFKEQ. The CDR3 reads CASSQEPGGTEAFF. In DNA form, the CDR3 reads TGTGCCAGCAGCCAAGAGCCCGGGGGGACTGAAGCTTTCTTT.

The genes are TRBV6-5 and TRBJ1-5; D is undetermined. This CDR3 is 13 amino acids long. Trimming took 1 base from V and 4 from J, leaving 5 bases between them. CDR1 MNHEY and CDR2 SVGAGI come from the germline V gene. This chain's CDR3 is CASSYYKNQPQHF. Written as DNA, the CDR3 is TGTGCCAGCAGTTACTACAAGAATCAGCCCCAGCATTTT.

The V and J genes are TRBV18 and TRBJ1-2; no clear D gene. The CDR3 length is 14 residues. V lost 4 bases, J lost 2 bases, and 11 bases lay in between. Germline-derived CDR1 and CDR2 are KGHSH and LQKENI. CDR3 sequence reads: CASSLSTVNYGYTF. The CDR3 bases are TGTGCCAGCTCACTCTCCACAGTGAACTATGGCTACACCTTC.

The J gene is TRBJ1-4, the V gene TRBV7-9; D might be TRBD1 (5 bases). CDR1 and CDR2 (germline): SEHNR, FQNEAQ (reference sequence). CDR3 size: 18 residues. V shed 1 base and J shed 8 bases, with 23 bases lying between them. CDR3 nucleotides: TGTGCCAGCAGCTTAGTCGCCGTTGTGAGAGGACAAAGCGAAAAACTGTTTTTT. It yields the protein CASSLVAVVRGQSEKLFF.

The genes are TRBV7-2 and TRBJ1-1; 9 nucleotides align to TRBD1. The CDR3 runs 16 residues. Germline CDR1 reads SGHTA; CDR2 reads FQGNSA. The ends lost 1 base at V and 6 bases at J; junction bases unmatched: 9. The CDR3 coding sequence is TGTGCCAGCAGCTTAGTGGGACAGGGACTGGGGGCTGAAGCTTTCTTT. It translates to CASSLVGQGLGAEAFF.

The rearrangement joins TRBV5-1 to TRBJ2-3, with D maybe TRBD2 (6 bases). This CDR3 spans 15 amino acids. Germline CDR1 SGHRS, CDR2 YFSETQ. V was clipped by 7 bases and J by 0 bases, with 15 bases between them. The CDR3, as DNA: TGCGCCAGCTCCTCTAACCTAGCGAGCACAGATACGCAGTATTTT. Residues: CASSSNLASTDTQYF.

V and J are TRBV11-2 and TRBJ2-2; D call uncertain. Per the germline V gene, CDR1 is SGHAT and CDR2 is FQNNGV. The CDR3 totals 11 residues. Trimming removed 4 bases from V and 7 bases from J, with 4 bases in between. CDR3: CASSYGGELFF. CDR3 nucleotides: TGTGCCAGCAGCTACGGCGGGGAGCTGTTTTTT.

The chain couples TRBV18 to TRBJ1-1, with D maybe TRBD1 (5 bases). The germline CDR1 and CDR2 sequences are KGHSH and LQKENI. This CDR3 spans 15 amino acids. V was pared by 0 bases and J by 2 bases, with 10 bases between. CDR3 sequence (DNA): TGTGCCAGCTCACCACCGGGGCGGATCAACACTGAAGCTTTCTTT. It codes for CASSPPGRINTEAFF.

The V and J genes are TRBV15 and TRBJ2-7, with a tentative D call TRBD2 (5 bases). The CDR3 is 18 residues long. Germline loops: CDR1 LNHNV, CDR2 YYDKDF (reference sequence). Trimming took off 0 bases at V and 3 bases at J, with 21 bases between the two ends. The DNA of the CDR3 is TGTGCCACCAGCAGAGATAGTTTTGGGAGAGCCGAGGACTACGAGCAGTACTTC. Translation gives CATSRDSFGRAEDYEQYF.

The chain has TRBV6-1 and TRBJ1-2; maybe TRBD1 (5 bases). The CDR3 consists of 15 residues. Germline V gene lookup returns CDR1 MNHNS and CDR2 SASEGT. Between the trimmed V and J ends, which lost 1 base and 0 bases, there was a span of 9 bases. CDR3 nucleotide sequence: TGTGCCAGCAGTGAAGGCGGGGCCGCTAACTATGGCTACACCTTC. It codes for CASSEGGAANYGYTF.

The chain combines TRBV19 with TRBJ2-3; 8 nucleotides line up with TRBD2. CDR3 length: 15 residues. The germline V gene has CDR1 LNHDA and CDR2 SQIVND (reference sequence). J lost 4 bases, V lost 3 bases, and 6 bases had no gene match. The CDR3 DNA sequence: TGTGCCAGTAGTATTTGGGCGGGGGGAGCAGATACGCAGTATTTT. This translates into CASSIWAGGADTQYF.

The chain couples TRBV3-1 (or the pseudogene TRBV3-2) to TRBJ2-3, with 7 nucleotides matching TRBD1. Germline values: CDR1 LGHDT, CDR2 YNNKEL (reference sequence). The CDR3 loop spans 14 amino acids. The ends lost 4 bases at V and 8 bases at J; junction bases unmatched: 9. The CDR3 sequence: CASSPLRQGSTQYF. In nucleotides, the CDR3 is TGTGCCAGCAGCCCCCTCCGACAGGGCAGTACGCAGTATTTT.

This chain connects TRBV27 to TRBJ2-2; tentative D call: TRBD2 (5 bases). Per germline, CDR1 MNHEY and CDR2 SMNVEV (reference sequence). This CDR3 has 17 amino acids. The V end was cut by 1 base, the J end by 5 bases, with 17 bases between. For the CDR3, the DNA is TGTGCCAGCAGTTTATTTAGCGCGACGCCCGGGACCGGGGAGCTGTTTTTT. It translates to CASSLFSATPGTGELFF.

This chain connects TRBV5-1 to TRBJ2-5, with D possibly TRBD2 on 5 matching bases. CDR1 and CDR2 (germline): SGHRS, YFSETQ. The CDR3 loop spans 13 amino acids. V shed 0 bases and J shed 9 bases, with 12 bases lying between them. The CDR3 DNA reads TGCGCCAGCAGCTTGGGGCCGGCAGCGGCCCAGTACTTC. Translating gives CASSLGPAAAQYF.

This chain connects TRBV5-3 to TRBJ1-5; D is unclear. TRBV5-3 is recorded as an ORF, its role being uncertain. This CDR3 is 13 amino acids long. The V and J ends lost 1 base and 1 base respectively, with 3 bases between them. CDR3 sequence (DNA): TGTGCCAGAAGCTTGCTGAGCAATCAGCCCCAGCATTTT. It translates to CARSLLSNQPQHF.

The chain is built from TRBV19 and TRBJ2-1; possible D gene TRBD1, 6 bases. With 0 bases removed from V and 3 bases from J, the gap between germline ends came to 15 bases. Germline loops: CDR1 LNHDA, CDR2 SQIVND (reference sequence). This CDR3 has 17 residues. The CDR3 loop is CASSIDPPGAFYNEQFF. The CDR3 nucleotides read TGTGCCAGTAGTATAGATCCCCCAGGGGCGTTCTACAATGAGCAGTTCTTC.

The V gene is TRBV21-1, the J gene TRBJ2-5; the D segment call TRBD2 is taken from the table without a DNA check. TRBV21-1 is a pseudogene. The CDR3 sequence is 13 residues long. The CDR3 DNA follows: TGTGCCAGCCCGGGAGCATACCAAGAGACCCAGTACTTC. This codes for CASPGAYQETQYF.

Written as DNA, the CDR3 is TGTGCCAGCAGCGTCGACGGGAGGACCGGGGAGCTGTTTTTT. Translation gives CASSVDGRTGELFF. This chain connects TRBV9 to TRBJ2-2, with TRBD2 matching 7 bases. After removal of 2 bases from V and 5 bases from J, the junction contained 3 bases not matched to a gene. Germline loops: CDR1 SGDLS, CDR2 YYNGEE. This CDR3 contains 14 residues. Filled out from reference TRBV9 and TRBJ2-2, the complete variable domain reads DSGVTQTPKHLITATGQRVTLRCSPRSGDLSVYWYQQSLDQGLQFLIQYYNGEERAKGNILERFSAQQFPDLHSELNLSSLELGDSALYFCASSVDGRTGELFFGEGSRLTVL.

The chain employs TRBV7-9 and TRBJ2-2, with 11 positions matching TRBD2. The germline CDR1 and CDR2 sequences are SEHNR and FQNEAQ (reference sequence). The ends lost 6 bases at V and 1 base at J; junction bases unmatched: 1. The CDR3 runs 15 residues. CDR3 nucleotides: TGTGCCAGCAGTGGGACTAGCGGGAACACCGGGGAGCTGTTTTTT. The encoded protein is CASSGTSGNTGELFF.